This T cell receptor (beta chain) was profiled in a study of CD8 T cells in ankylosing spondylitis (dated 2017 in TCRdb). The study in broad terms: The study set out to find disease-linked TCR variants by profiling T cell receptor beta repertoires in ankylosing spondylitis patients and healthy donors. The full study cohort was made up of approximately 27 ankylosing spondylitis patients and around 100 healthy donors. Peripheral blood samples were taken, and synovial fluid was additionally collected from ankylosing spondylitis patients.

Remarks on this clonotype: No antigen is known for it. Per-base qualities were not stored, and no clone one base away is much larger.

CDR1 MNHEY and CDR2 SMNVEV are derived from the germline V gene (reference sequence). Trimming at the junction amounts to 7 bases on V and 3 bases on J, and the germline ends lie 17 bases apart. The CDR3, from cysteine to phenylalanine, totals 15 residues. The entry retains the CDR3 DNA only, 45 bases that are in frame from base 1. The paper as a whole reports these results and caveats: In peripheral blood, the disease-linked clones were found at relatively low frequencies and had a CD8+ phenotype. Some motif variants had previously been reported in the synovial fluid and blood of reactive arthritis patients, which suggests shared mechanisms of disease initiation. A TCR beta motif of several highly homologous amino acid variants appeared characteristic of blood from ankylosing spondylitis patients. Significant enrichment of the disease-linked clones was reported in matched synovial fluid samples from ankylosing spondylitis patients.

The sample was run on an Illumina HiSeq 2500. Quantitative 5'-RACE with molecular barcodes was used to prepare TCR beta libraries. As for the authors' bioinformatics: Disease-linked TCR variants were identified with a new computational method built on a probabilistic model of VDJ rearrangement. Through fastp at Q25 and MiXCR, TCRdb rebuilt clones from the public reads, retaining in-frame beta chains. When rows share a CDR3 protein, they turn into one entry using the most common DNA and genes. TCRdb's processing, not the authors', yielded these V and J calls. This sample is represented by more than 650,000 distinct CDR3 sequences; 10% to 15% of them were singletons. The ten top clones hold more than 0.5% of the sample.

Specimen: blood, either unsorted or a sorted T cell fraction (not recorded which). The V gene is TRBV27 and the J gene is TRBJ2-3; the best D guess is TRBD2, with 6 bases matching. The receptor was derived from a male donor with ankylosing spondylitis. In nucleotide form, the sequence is TGTGCCAGCAATCACCGGGACTCGGGGACAGATACGCAGTATTTT. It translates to CASNHRDSGTDTQYF.